The TCR beta chain described here comes from a study of CD8 T cells in ankylosing spondylitis. Trimming cost V 5 bases and J 3 bases, with 14 bases left between them. The V gene's germline CDR1 is SGDLS and CDR2 YYNGEE. The CDR3 runs 15 residues. General observations from the study: Those disease-linked clones were CD8+; they were also relatively rare in peripheral blood.

This clonotype came up many times. Its antigen is unknown. From the 5' RACE reads, TCRdb called clonotypes with MiXCR, one entry per CDR3 protein. The repertoire holds around 25,000 distinct CDR3 sequences, with less than 3% as singletons. The sequence was collected from a female donor with ankylosing spondylitis or in good health (not recorded which). V gene TRBV9 combines with J gene TRBJ2-2; D perhaps matches TRBD1 (6 bases). The sequenced sample consisted of blood, either unsorted or a sorted T cell fraction (not recorded which). CDR3 sequence (DNA): TGTGCCAGCAGAGCGACAGGCGTCGACACCGGGGAGCTGTTTTTT. Its translation is CASRATGVDTGELFF.